This T cell receptor beta chain was identified during a study of graft-versus-host responses after intestinal transplantation. Repertoires were generated with immunoSEQ multiplex PCR, while TCRdb's copy carries only in-frame clones and drops some. Among more than 95,000 clones listed, approximately 93% were seen once. Regarding this clone: Its antigen is unidentified.

CDR1 and CDR2 (germline): SGHVS, FNYEAQ. The CDR3 consists of 15 residues. V lost 2 bases to trimming and J lost 4 bases, with 15 bases between them. Sample: unstimulated CD8+ T cells sorted from spleen or lymph node cells, taken before intestinal transplant. V and J are TRBV7-6 and TRBJ2-7; possibly TRBD2 for D (6 bases). The source is a human donor who received an intestinal transplant. The DNA of the CDR3 is TGTGCCAGCAGCTTATTGCAGGAGGGAATTTACGAGCAGTACTTC. Protein: CASSLLQEGIYEQYF.